This record concerns one T cell receptor (beta chain) sequence. Its antigen is unidentified. These data belong to a study of vaccination effects on CD4 cells after COVID-19. Measured with immunoSEQ multiplex PCR; TCRdb has only the in-frame clones, and not every one. In the table there are approximately 30,000 clones, more than 60% of which are singletons. J lost 4 bases, V lost 6 bases, and 5 bases had no gene match. CDR1 and CDR2 from the germline V gene are MNHEY and SMNVEV (reference sequence). The CDR3 runs 15 residues. Antigen-specific CD4+ T cells were first expanded with viral peptide pools by the ViraFEST assay and only then sequenced. Researchers isolated CD4+ T cells once around 11 days of culture had elapsed. The vaccine recipients had no prior SARS-CoV-2 infection, with negative nucleocapsid antibodies. General study findings and limits: Marked contraction was observed in infection-induced and vaccine-induced clones late after vaccination.

This receptor was identified in a human donor who received a COVID-19 vaccine. Sequences were derived from CD4+ T cells from PBMCs cultured with SARS-CoV-2 spike peptides, sampled before COVID-19 vaccination. V gene TRBV27 combines with J gene TRBJ1-5; 11 bases agree with TRBD1. The CDR3 sequence is CASSRTGGYNQPQHF. Here the CDR3 DNA reads TGTGCCAGCAGCCGGACAGGGGGCTATAATCAGCCCCAGCATTTT.